The sequence of this TCR beta chain was determined in a study of T cells after yellow fever vaccination (dated by TCRdb to between 2018 and 2021). Broadly, across the study: The SMART-Seq v4 Ultra Low Input RNA kit was used to prepare libraries from fractions with low cell numbers. To track T-cell clones before and after primary and booster YFV17D yellow fever vaccination, bulk TCR alpha and beta repertoires were sequenced longitudinally. Two healthy male donors made up the cohort, one aged 18 to 29 years and the other aged 30 to 39 years. Blood samples were taken at several timepoints before and after primary and secondary immunization, and bulk PBMC replicates and cell subsets were isolated. Beyond this particular receptor, the publication reports: Most clones expanded after primary vaccination (around 96% of CD4 and around 88% of CD8) were re-detected after the booster, suggesting that broad memory maintenance occurred. Compared with the primary T-cell response, the secondary T-cell response was weaker but faster, peaking on day 5 rather than day 15. The study included only a couple of donors, which limits how far the findings can be generalized. Because abundant contaminating clonotypes from the bulk population could be contained in FACS-sorted repertoires, computational filtering was required. A small share of clonotypes occurred in both CD4 and CD8 compartments, likely arising from convergent recombination.

CDR1 and CDR2, per the germline V gene, are SGDLS and YYNGEE. The CDR3 has 16 amino acids, counting the end cysteine and phenylalanine. The only DNA kept is the CDR3, 48 bases in frame from the first base. V gives up 0 bases and J gives up 8 bases, and the segment between their germline ends measures 17 bases. Worth noting for this clonotype: Its specific antigen is unknown. Within one base of it there is no much larger clone, and no base qualities were kept.

The treatment or condition label here, explained by the study, means: live attenuated yellow fever vaccine strain. At every blood-draw timepoint, two biological replicates of bulk PBMCs were collected. PBMCs were isolated from peripheral blood using a standard Ficoll-Paque protocol. RNA was extracted with TriZol from bulk PBMCs, CD4 and CD8 fractions, and dextramer-positive and dextramer-negative fractions. Synthesis of TCR cDNA relied on 5'RACE template switching, a step that introduced a universal primer site along with unique molecular identifiers. Priming for cDNA synthesis came from both the TCR alpha and TCR beta constant segments. Two PCR steps were used to amplify libraries, with sample barcodes and sequencing adapters being added in the second step. Sequencing of libraries was done on Illumina HiSeq 2500 (2x100 bp) or NovaSeq (2x150 bp). The authors' pipeline ran thus. MIGEC handled demultiplexing of reads and collapsing into UMI consensus sequences, while MiXCR performed V(D)J alignment. Using edgeR on replicate PBMC samples, clonotypes were called vaccine-responding if FDR was below 0.01 and the log2 fold change was above 5 up to day 15. CD4 or CD8 identity was assigned to each bulk clonotype according to whether the clonotype was present at higher abundance in the sequenced CD4 repertoire or the sequenced CD8 repertoire. Starting from the raw public reads, TCRdb applied fastp trimming at Q25, assembled clones with MiXCR and retained in-frame beta chains. Each entry is one CDR3 protein sequence, shown with its most common DNA and genes. The V and J calls were determined by TCRdb, not by the authors. For this sample there are hundreds of thousands of distinct CDR3 sequences; around 21% appear just once. The ten most abundant clones make up roughly 13% of the sample.

The chain employs TRBV9 and TRBJ1-4; no confident D gene assignment can be made. The sequencing here drew on PBMCs, taken 15 days after the yellow fever booster vaccination. The sequence came from a man aged 25 to 45 who received the YFV17D yellow fever vaccine. The CDR3 protein sequence reads: CASSVGNPSFGEKLFF. The sequenced DNA: TGTGCCAGCAGCGTAGGTAACCCGAGTTTCGGGGAAAAACTGTTTTTT.